This entry lists 25 T cell receptor beta chains sequenced from one sample in a study of blood T cell repertoires in COVID-19. This table comes from immunoSEQ multiplex PCR, and its TCRdb copy is limited to in-frame clones, with some not included. The sample consists of approximately 50,000 clones, approximately 90% of them appearing once. What was sequenced was peripheral blood. The origin of the receptors is a man aged 45-60 years with acute or convalescent COVID-19.

This rearrangement joins TRBV11-3 to TRBJ1-3; D possibly corresponds to TRBD1 (5 bases). Germline-derived CDR1 and CDR2 are SGHNT and YENEEA. CDR3 size: 15 residues. V was cut by 3 bases and J by 2 bases, with 11 bases left in between. This CDR3 is CASSLRQQTGNTIYF. The CDR3 DNA follows: TGTGCCAGCAGCTTGCGACAGCAGACTGGAAACACCATATATTTT.

This clone was seen more than once but under ten times. The chain has TRBV27 and TRBJ1-2; 10 bases agree with TRBD1. Per germline, CDR1 MNHEY and CDR2 SMNVEV (reference sequence). CDR3 length: 17 residues. J lost 4 bases, V lost 6 bases, and 14 bases had no gene match. CDR3 nucleotide sequence: TGTGCCAGCAGCCCTGGGACAGGGGCCTTGGGGGTCTATGGCTACACCTTC. Translation: CASSPGTGALGVYGYTF.

This clone was seen just once. The J gene is TRBJ2-4, the V gene TRBV6-5; 7 nucleotides agree with TRBD2. Losses at the gene ends were 10 bases for V and 1 base for J; bases not matched to a gene: 7. The CDR3 is 14 residues long. Germline V CDR1 and CDR2: MNHEY, SVGAGI. CDR3: CATGLGAAKNIQYF. The CDR3 coding sequence is TGTGCCACCGGACTAGGGGCGGCCAAAAACATTCAGTACTTC.

V usage is TRBV7-6 and J usage is TRBJ1-5, with D perhaps TRBD1 (6 bases). This CDR3 spans 15 amino acids. The germline V and J ends were trimmed by 5 bases and 0 bases, with 11 bases remaining between them. Per germline, CDR1 SGHVS and CDR2 FNYEAQ. CDR3 loop: CASSGTPDSNQPQHF. The CDR3 nucleotides read TGTGCCAGCAGCGGGACACCTGATAGCAATCAGCCCCAGCATTTT.

A few counts support this clone. CDR3 sequence (DNA): TGTGCCAGCAGCTTCGGGGATACTGAAGCTTTCTTT. It yields the protein CASSFGDTEAFF. This chain links TRBV5-4 with TRBJ1-1; D is ambiguous. This CDR3 contains 12 residues. V was pared by 2 bases and J by 5 bases, with 7 bases between. Germline V gene lookup returns CDR1 SGHNT and CDR2 YYREEE (reference sequence).

This chain joins TRBV24-1 and TRBJ2-5, with 15 bases matching TRBD2. This CDR3 has 14 residues. V dropped 7 bases and J dropped 5; count of bases not matched to a gene: 1. Germline CDR1 and CDR2: KGHDR and SFDVKD. The CDR3 DNA reads as TGTGCCACCAGCGGACTAGCGGGAGGGGAGACCCAGTACTTC. Its protein is CATSGLAGGETQYF.

V is TRBV27 and J is TRBJ2-7; TRBD1 is a possible D gene (5 bases). This CDR3 has 13 residues. Germline V gives CDR1 MNHEY, CDR2 SMNVEV (reference sequence). Trimming pared 4 bases from V and 6 bases from J, leaving 13 bases between. Here the CDR3 reads CASSSTAIVEQYF. DNA of the CDR3: TGTGCCAGCAGTTCGACAGCCATAGTCGAGCAGTACTTC.

The rearrangement joins TRBV18 to TRBJ1-4; no clear D gene. The CDR3 consists of 17 residues. V lost 3 bases and J lost 1, with 15 bases in between. The germline V gene encodes CDR1 KGHSH and CDR2 LQKENI. The CDR3 DNA follows: TGTGCCAGCTCACCGGTAGAGGGAAGAGTAACTAATGAAAAACTGTTTTTT. Its protein product is CASSPVEGRVTNEKLFF.

This chain links TRBV9 with TRBJ2-1; 9 bases agree with TRBD2. J lost 3 bases, V lost 4 bases, and 2 bases had no gene match. Germline loops: CDR1 SGDLS, CDR2 YYNGEE. CDR3 size: 14 residues. In DNA, the CDR3 is TGTGCCAGCAGCTATAGCGGGGGCTACAATGAGCAGTTCTTC. It specifies CASSYSGGYNEQFF. The full variable domain, completed using reference TRBV9 and TRBJ2-1, is DSGVTQTPKHLITATGQRVTLRCSPRSGDLSVYWYQQSLDQGLQFLIQYYNGEERAKGNILERFSAQQFPDLHSELNLSSLELGDSALYFCASSYSGGYNEQFFGPGTRLTVL.

The genes are TRBV28 and TRBJ1-4, with 8 positions matching TRBD1. The CDR3 length is 14 residues. CDR1 is MDHEN and CDR2 is SYDVKM in the germline V gene. With V trimmed by 6 bases and J by 7 bases, 7 bases remained unmatched. Here the CDR3 reads CASRVQGGGEKLFF. DNA of the CDR3: TGTGCCAGCAGGGTACAGGGGGGAGGTGAAAAACTGTTTTTT.

V usage is TRBV2 and J usage is TRBJ1-5; D is undetermined. This CDR3 comprises 11 residues. Germline CDR1 SNHLY, CDR2 FYNNEI. V lost 5 bases and J 6 bases, leaving 5 bases between the germline ends. Here the CDR3 reads CASSFGQPQHF. The CDR3 DNA sequence: TGTGCCAGCAGTTTCGGTCAGCCCCAGCATTTT.

CDR3 bases: TGTGCCAGCAGCATTTCATACGAGCAGTACTTC. Protein sequence: CASSISYEQYF. V gene TRBV5-4 combines with J gene TRBJ2-7; D gene uncertain. V lost 4 bases and J lost 4, with 6 bases in between. The CDR3 covers 11 residues. CDR1 is SGHNT, CDR2 YYREEE, per germline (reference sequence). Filled out from reference TRBV5-4 and TRBJ2-7, the complete variable domain reads ETGVTQSPTHLIKTRGQQVTLRCSSQSGHNTVSWYQQALGQGPQFIFQYYREEENGRGNFPPRFSGLQFPNYSSELNVNALELDDSALYLCASSISYEQYFGPGTRLTVT.

This clone came up once. The gene calls are TRBV7-2 and TRBJ2-2, with 7 nucleotides matching TRBD1. The trim removed 5 bases at V and 2 bases at J, leaving 5 bases unmatched. There are 15 residues in the CDR3. Germline V CDR1 and CDR2: SGHTA, FQGNSA. In DNA form, the CDR3 reads TGTGCCAGCAGCCAGTACAGGGGTAACACCGGGGAGCTGTTTTTT. This gives the protein CASSQYRGNTGELFF.

The V and J genes are TRBV27 and TRBJ2-1, with 7 bases matching TRBD1. The trim removed 5 bases at V and 8 bases at J, leaving 3 bases unmatched. The V gene's germline CDR1 is MNHEY and CDR2 SMNVEV (reference sequence). CDR3 length equals 12 residues. CDR3 sequence (DNA): TGTGCCAGCAGTGACAGGGTCTATGAGCAGTTCTTC. Translated, it gives CASSDRVYEQFF.

The chain has TRBV19 and TRBJ1-2; no definite D call. The CDR3 covers 13 residues. Between the trimmed V and J ends, which lost 3 bases and 1 base, there was a span of 6 bases. The germline V gene encodes CDR1 LNHDA and CDR2 SQIVND (reference sequence). As DNA, the CDR3 is TGTGCCAGTAGTATTGAGAATAACTATGGCTACACCTTC. This translates into CASSIENNYGYTF.

The V call is TRBV4-1, the J call TRBJ2-1; a possible D gene is TRBD1 (5 bases). This CDR3 spans 13 amino acids. CDR1 and CDR2 (germline): MGHRA, YSYEKL. V was cut by 3 bases and J by 7 bases, with 10 bases left in between. CDR3 sequence (DNA): TGCGCCAGCAGCCACAGGGCATTGAATGAGCAGTTCTTC. Protein product: CASSHRALNEQFF.

The chain joins TRBV18 to TRBJ2-7; 9 bases align to TRBD1. Germline CDR1 is KGHSH and CDR2 is LQKENI. This CDR3 spans 15 amino acids. J was trimmed by 0 bases and V by 2 bases; bases with no gene match: 2. This CDR3 is CASSPGTGSSYEQYF. CDR3 DNA sequence: TGTGCCAGCTCACCAGGGACAGGGAGCTCCTACGAGCAGTACTTC.

The chain carries TRBV9 and TRBJ1-2; a weak D match, TRBD1 (5 bases). The CDR3 contains 16 residues. Germline V gives CDR1 SGDLS, CDR2 YYNGEE. The V and J ends lost 3 bases and 4 bases respectively, with 19 bases between them. CDR3 loop: CASSADPWRGSYGYTF. The CDR3 DNA reads TGTGCCAGCAGCGCTGACCCTTGGAGGGGATCCTATGGCTACACCTTC.

The genes are TRBV25-1 and TRBJ1-3, with a possible D match to TRBD1 (5 bases). With 3 bases removed from V and 2 bases from J, the gap between germline ends came to 11 bases. CDR1 MGHDK and CDR2 SYGVNS come from the germline V gene. The CDR3 consists of 15 residues. The CDR3 sequence: CASSETRQTGNTIYF. The CDR3 DNA follows: TGTGCCAGCAGTGAGACGCGACAGACTGGAAACACCATATATTTT.

The chain joins TRBV19 to TRBJ1-4; the D gene is possibly TRBD1 (6 bases). V shed 3 bases and J shed 0 bases, with 8 bases lying between them. Germline V gives CDR1 LNHDA, CDR2 SQIVND (reference sequence). The CDR3 consists of 15 residues. CDR3 DNA sequence: TGTGCCAGTAGTATGAAGGGGGCAACTAATGAAAAACTGTTTTTT. This translates into CASSMKGATNEKLFF. The entire variable domain, with the rest obtained from reference TRBV19 and TRBJ1-4, is as follows: DGGITQSPKYLFRKEGQNVTLSCEQNLNHDAMYWYRQDPGQGLRLIYYSQIVNDFQKGDIAEGYSVSREKKESFPLTVTSAQKNPTAFYLCASSMKGATNEKLFFGSGTQLSVL.

The chain is built from TRBV10-3 and TRBJ2-1; 12 bases match TRBD2. This CDR3 is built from 14 residues. Germline CDR1 is ENHRY and CDR2 is SYGVKD. With 6 bases clipped from V and 7 bases from J, the junction kept 4 bases outside the gene matches. In DNA, the CDR3 is TGTGCCATCAGCGGGACTAGCGGGCAGAATGAGCAGTTCTTC. It encodes CAISGTSGQNEQFF.

This clone has a handful of counts. The chain has TRBV19 and TRBJ2-7; TRBD1 matches at 9 bases. The CDR3 length is 15 residues. V lost 5 bases and J lost 5; bases outside the gene matches: 10. Germline CDR1 reads LNHDA; CDR2 reads SQIVND (reference sequence). CDR3 loop: CASSVWAGTGNEQYF. The CDR3 DNA is TGTGCCAGTAGTGTGTGGGCCGGGACAGGGAACGAGCAGTACTTC.

By sample share, this clone is medium-sized (0.01 to 0.1%). The chain has TRBV10-2 and TRBJ2-1; 7 bases map to TRBD2. The germline CDR1 and CDR2 sequences are WSHSY and SAAADI. The CDR3 runs to 14 residues. Trimming cost V 6 bases and J 0 bases; bases outside gene matches: 2. The CDR3 region is CASSERDSYNEQFF. CDR3 bases: TGCGCCAGCAGCGAGCGGGACTCCTACAATGAGCAGTTCTTC.

This clone turned up a few times. Written as DNA, the CDR3 is TGTGCCAGCAGTTACATTACGCGGCCCCTCCACTTT. This sequence encodes CASSYITRPLHF. This rearrangement joins TRBV6-2 or TRBV6-3 to TRBJ1-6; no definite D call. Germline CDR1 and CDR2: MNHEY and SVGEGT. V was clipped by 2 bases and J by 13 bases, with 9 bases between them. This CDR3 contains 12 residues.

The chain carries TRBV12-3 or TRBV12-4 and TRBJ2-1, with D perhaps matching TRBD2 (5 bases). V was clipped by 9 bases and J by 8 bases, with 17 bases between them. The CDR3 covers 13 residues. The DNA for the CDR3 is TGTGCCAGTACCCCCGGCGGGTACTATGAGCAGTTCTTC. Residues: CASTPGGYYEQFF.